This T cell receptor beta chain is drawn from a study of beta chain features in type 1 diabetes (dated by TCRdb to 2016 to 2018). Looking at the study overall: Mean age, gender distribution, total cell number and subset yield did not differ between patients and healthy donors. A total of 107,917,701 sorted cells were examined across all samples, and a strong correlation was observed between cell number per subset and RNA yield. In the study, recently diagnosed type 1 diabetes patients and matched healthy donors were compared on the TCRB repertoires of their sorted circulating CD4+ T cell subsets. Whereas all 28 donors provided naive and central memory subsets, regulatory and stem cell-like memory subsets were isolated from just 8 patients and about 8 healthy donors.

The High Capacity cDNA Reverse Transcription Kit was used to reverse transcribe all of the isolated RNA, meaning that expressed TCRB transcripts were what got sequenced. Deep immunoSEQ sequencing was performed on naive, central memory and regulatory T cell samples, with an average of about 4 million total reads per sample. Sorted cells were lysed in RLT buffer and RNA was extracted with DNase-treated RNeasy Micro or Mini kits, depending on cell number. To prevent cross-contamination, every cell subset was processed on its own, while patient and healthy donor samples were processed together. The immunoSEQ multiplex PCR was used to amplify TCRB sequences from cDNA, generating 87-bp fragments that spanned the CDR3 region. The amplicons were sequenced using the Illumina HiSeq platform. Per the source publication's procedure: PCR bias was computationally corrected using synthetic template baselines, reads within Hamming distance 2 were collapsed, and singletons that could not be merged were discarded. Reads were aligned against IMGT to assign V, D and J genes, CDR3 length and insertions or deletions at six rearrangement sites. Clonotype counts were normalized to sorted cell number within each subset before computing true diversity and Gini coefficients with the tcR R package. The overlap coefficient, calculated on TCRB nucleotide sequences, was used to measure repertoire sharing. As a proxy for the pre-selection repertoire, out-of-frame TCRB sequences from naive cells were analyzed. The source is immuneACCESS, and TCRdb retained only in-frame sequences with V and J called. Part of the clones is not carried over; for the studies checked, unresolved V genes explain less than half of this, and the remainder is unexplained. V, J and clone size reflect that table, while D and trimming were determined from the DNA. This sample gives 400,000 to 450,000 clones in total; over 11% of them show up just once. Together, the top ten hold roughly 0.033% of the sample.

A single peripheral blood draw of around 120 mL on average was collected from each donor into heparinised tubes. A BD FACSAria II was used to sort naive, central memory, regulatory and stem cell-like memory CD4+ T cells with a panel that included CD45RO, CCR7, CD25, CD127, CD95 and CD27. Every sorted population had a purity above 95%. PBMCs were separated immediately by Lymphoprep density gradient centrifugation and were stained directly, without being cultured. Samples were stained and sorted in pairs, with one healthy donor and one patient per experiment, so that batch effects were minimized. This clone was seen only a few times. The antigen it binds to is not known. No per-base quality is available; no much larger clone lies one base away. The CDR3 covers 15 residues, taking in both the cysteine and the phenylalanine. The sequence is cut down to CDR3 DNA, 45 bases in frame from base 1. Unmatched junction bases come to 5, with V trimmed by 2 bases and J by 2 bases. The germline V gene (reference sequence) provides CDR1 SEHNR and CDR2 FQNEAQ.

Overall results and qualifications from the work: Naive, central memory and regulatory TCRB repertoires appeared to be more alike among patients than among healthy donors. Shorter templates might have been favored by PCR, but patient and control samples were amplified and corrected together, so both groups would have been affected equally by any skew. Fewer insertions and more nucleotide deletions at VDJ recombination sites were observed in patients with type 1 diabetes, implying thymic rearrangement abnormalities. Sequencing cDNA rather than genomic DNA could over-represent highly expressing activated cells, although activation and CD3 levels did not differ between groups. HLA sub-analyses involved small numbers of individuals, so any influence of HLA type on TCRB rearrangement remained unresolved. A moderate but significant shortening of TCRB CDR3 length was observed in type 1 diabetes patients in all four CD4+ subsets.

This clonotype was obtained from a man aged 25-45 years in good health. Recombination joined TRBV7-9 with TRBJ2-5, and TRBD2 matches 7 of the central bases. Input material: naive CD4+ T cells from blood. This specimen's cell subset or site label, interpreted: true naive CD4+ T cells. The CDR3 in this case is CASSLLGTIQETQYF. The nucleotide sequence reads as follows: TGTGCCAGCAGCTTATTGGGGACTATTCAAGAGACCCAGTACTTC.